One sample yielded the 15 T cell receptor beta chains listed below, sequenced in a study of blood T cell repertoires in COVID-19. Sequencing was performed with immunoSEQ multiplex PCR; in TCRdb, only in-frame clones are kept and a portion is missing. This sample has some 70,000 clones; about nine tenths occur once, and the top ten carry 6% to 9.5%. The sequenced material came from peripheral blood. Source of these receptors: a human donor in a cohort sampled during active COVID-19.

The chain is built from TRBV2 and TRBJ2-7; D not certain. Deletions cut 4 bases from V and 6 bases from J, with 10 bases between. This CDR3 spans 12 amino acids. The germline CDR1 and CDR2 sequences are SNHLY and FYNNEI. CDR3 region: CASSVLRLEQYF. In DNA, the CDR3 is TGTGCCAGCAGTGTCCTGCGTCTCGAGCAGTACTTC.

This chain joins TRBV18 and TRBJ1-1, with 9 bases fitting TRBD1. J lost 0 bases, V lost 0 bases, and 5 bases had no gene match. CDR3 length: 17 amino acids. Germline-derived CDR1 and CDR2 are KGHSH and LQKENI. The CDR3 reads CASSPPDRGLMNTEAFF. Written as DNA, the CDR3 is TGTGCCAGCTCACCACCGGACAGGGGCCTCATGAACACTGAAGCTTTCTTT.

V usage is TRBV24-1 and J usage is TRBJ2-2; D remains unclear. V dropped 5 bases and J dropped 1 base, with 4 bases sitting between them. Germline V CDR1 and CDR2: KGHDR, SFDVKD. The CDR3 sequence is 13 residues long. The CDR3 DNA follows: TGTGCCACCAGTGGCAGGAACACCGGGGAGCTGTTTTTT. Protein sequence: CATSGRNTGELFF.

This clone showed up just once. The chain is built from TRBV7-9 and TRBJ2-7; 9 bases are a match to TRBD2. This CDR3 is built from 14 residues. Germline trimming cut 5 bases from V and 1 base from J; bases unmatched to any gene: 3. Germline values: CDR1 SEHNR, CDR2 FQNEAQ (reference sequence). CDR3 nucleotide sequence: TGTGCCAGCAGCCCTAGCGGGAATTCCTACGAGCAGTACTTC. It encodes CASSPSGNSYEQYF. The entire variable domain, with the rest obtained from reference TRBV7-9 and TRBJ2-7, is as follows: DTGVSQNPRHKITKRGQNVTFRCDPISEHNRLYWYRQTLGQGPEFLTYFQNEAQLEKSRLLSDRFSAERPKGSFSTLEIQRTEQGDSAMYLCASSPSGNSYEQYFGPGTRLTVT.

J is TRBJ2-1 and V is TRBV5-1; no definite D call. Trimming left V 0 bases short and J 0 bases short, with 10 bases between. CDR1 and CDR2 from the germline V gene are SGHRS and YFSETQ. The CDR3 sequence is 16 residues long. CDR3 amino acids: CASSLGRVSSYNEQFF. CDR3 bases: TGCGCCAGCAGCTTGGGTCGGGTCAGCTCCTACAATGAGCAGTTCTTC.

The genes are TRBV5-4 and TRBJ2-7; TRBD1 matches 10 bases. CDR3 length: 14 residues. Losses at the gene ends were 4 bases for V and 3 bases for J; bases not matched to a gene: 4. Germline loops: CDR1 SGHNT, CDR2 YYREEE (reference sequence). The CDR3 here is CASSPGQGFYEQYF. The DNA for the CDR3 is TGTGCCAGCAGCCCGGGACAGGGGTTCTACGAGCAGTACTTC.

This rearrangement joins TRBV21-1 to TRBJ1-3; TRBD1 is taken as the D call from the table, unchecked against the DNA. TRBV21-1 has pseudogene status. There are 16 residues in the CDR3. For the CDR3, the DNA is TGTGCCAGCAGCAACCCGACAGGGGAGGCGGGAAACACCATATATTTT. This translates into CASSNPTGEAGNTIYF.

This clone was detected only once. This rearrangement joins TRBV12-3 or TRBV12-4 to TRBJ2-7; TRBD1 might be the D (6 bases). The CDR3 has 13 residues. V lost 6 bases, J lost 2 bases, and 11 bases lay in between. The CDR3 here is CASSRAGAYEQYF. In nucleotides, the CDR3 is TGTGCCAGCAGCCGGGCAGGGGCCTACGAGCAGTACTTC.

The chain employs TRBV5-1 and TRBJ2-1; TRBD2 aligns across 10 bases. With 1 base clipped from V and 0 bases from J, the junction kept 1 base outside the gene matches. Germline V lookup: CDR1 SGHRS, CDR2 YFSETQ. The CDR3 runs 16 residues. CDR3 loop: CASSLSSGSSYNEQFF. In nucleotides, the CDR3 is TGCGCCAGCAGCTTGTCTAGCGGGAGCTCCTACAATGAGCAGTTCTTC.

A single count supports this clone. The chain couples TRBV5-1 to TRBJ1-1; 7 bases are shared with TRBD1. The CDR3 runs to 15 residues. V trimming: 4 bases; J trimming: 0 bases; junction bases outside the gene matches: 6. Per the germline V gene, CDR1 is SGHRS and CDR2 is YFSETQ. This CDR3 is CASSATGPMNTEAFF. CDR3 in DNA: TGCGCCAGCAGCGCGACAGGGCCCATGAACACTGAAGCTTTCTTT.

The rearrangement joins TRBV28 to TRBJ1-2; a weak D match, TRBD1 (5 bases). Trimming took off 3 bases at V and 2 bases at J, with 7 bases between the two ends. This CDR3 contains 13 residues. From germline, CDR1 is MDHEN and CDR2 SYDVKM. The DNA for the CDR3 is TGTGCCAGCAGTTTCGCAGGGAACTATGGCTACACCTTC. This sequence encodes CASSFAGNYGYTF.

To note about this clone: Other nucleotide sequences in the sample specify the same CDR3. CDR3 bases: TGTGCCAGCTCACCTGGGACAGGCTCCTACGAGCAGTACTTC. Its translation is CASSPGTGSYEQYF. The V and J genes are TRBV18 and TRBJ2-7; 8 bases line up with TRBD1. Germline CDR1 and CDR2: KGHSH and LQKENI. V lost 3 bases, J lost 0 bases, and 1 base stayed unmatched. The CDR3 is 14 residues long.

V and J are TRBV7-9 and TRBJ1-2; 7 positions agree with TRBD1. Germline V gives CDR1 SEHNR, CDR2 FQNEAQ (reference sequence). This CDR3 region has 15 residues. The trim removed 2 bases at V and 2 bases at J, leaving 5 bases unmatched. CDR3 loop: CASSLLAGGNYGYTF. The CDR3, as DNA: TGTGCCAGCAGCTTACTGGCAGGGGGGAACTATGGCTACACCTTC.

The V gene is TRBV29-1, the J gene TRBJ2-7; D perhaps matches TRBD1 (5 bases). The V and J ends lost 3 bases and 3 bases respectively, with 12 bases between them. Germline lookup yields CDR1 SQVTM and CDR2 ANQGSEA. The CDR3 consists of 13 residues. CDR3 region: CSVDIGHNYEQYF. The DNA for the CDR3 is TGCAGCGTTGACATCGGACACAACTACGAGCAGTACTTC.

The J gene is TRBJ2-3, the V gene TRBV27; D might be TRBD1 (5 bases). Trimming stripped 4 bases from V and 5 bases from J, with 13 bases between. Germline lookup yields CDR1 MNHEY and CDR2 SMNVEV (reference sequence). The CDR3 is 14 residues long. The CDR3 loop reads CASSWGRQLDTQYF. CDR3 bases: TGTGCCAGCAGTTGGGGTCGACAGCTAGATACGCAGTATTTT.